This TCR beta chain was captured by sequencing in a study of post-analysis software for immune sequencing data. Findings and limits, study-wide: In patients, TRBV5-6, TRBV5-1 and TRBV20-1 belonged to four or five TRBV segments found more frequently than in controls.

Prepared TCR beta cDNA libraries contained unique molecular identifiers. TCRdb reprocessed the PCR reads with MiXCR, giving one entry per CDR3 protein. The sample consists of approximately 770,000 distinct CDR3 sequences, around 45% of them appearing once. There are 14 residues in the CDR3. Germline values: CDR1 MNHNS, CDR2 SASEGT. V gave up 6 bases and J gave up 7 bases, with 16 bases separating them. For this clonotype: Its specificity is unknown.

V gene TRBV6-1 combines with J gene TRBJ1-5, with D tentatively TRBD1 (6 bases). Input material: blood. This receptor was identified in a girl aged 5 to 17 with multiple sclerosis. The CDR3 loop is CASSGGTLRQPQHF. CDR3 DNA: TGTGCCAGCAGCGGGGGGACACTGAGGCAGCCCCAGCATTTT.